Each of the 15 T cell receptor beta chains below was sequenced from the same sample in a study of blood T cell repertoires in COVID-19. Sequencing used immunoSEQ multiplex PCR; TCRdb keeps in-frame clones, though not all of them. The sample lists approximately 120,000 clones, around four fifths occurring once. Sample: peripheral blood. The origin of the receptors is a man of 80 years or more with COVID-19, enrolled during active disease.

The chain couples TRBV14 to TRBJ2-3; a possible D gene is TRBD2 (6 bases). From germline, CDR1 is SGHDN and CDR2 FVKESK. Trimming removed 4 bases from V and 3 bases from J, with 14 bases in between. CDR3 length: 15 residues. The CDR3 sequence: CASSLGLTITDTQYF. The CDR3 nucleotides read TGTGCCAGCAGCCTCGGACTAACAATAACAGATACGCAGTATTTT.

The chain is built from TRBV18 and TRBJ2-1, with D perhaps TRBD1 (6 bases). V was shortened by 2 bases and J by 6 bases, with 11 bases between the two germline ends. CDR3 length: 14 amino acids. CDR1 and CDR2 from the germline V gene are KGHSH and LQKENI. The CDR3 DNA follows: TGTGCCAGCTCACCATCCTGGACAGCCAATGAGCAGTTCTTC. The encoded protein is CASSPSWTANEQFF.

The chain couples TRBV18 to TRBJ1-2; perhaps TRBD1 as D (5 bases). The germline gives CDR1 KGHSH, CDR2 LQKENI. CDR3 length: 13 residues. Deletions cut 2 bases from V and 4 bases from J, with 8 bases between. CDR3 nucleotides: TGTGCCAGCTCACCAGAACAGGTCTATGGCTACACCTTC. This sequence encodes CASSPEQVYGYTF.

The chain carries TRBV6-5 and TRBJ2-2; TRBD2 matches at 7 bases. This CDR3 has 15 amino acids. Germline-derived CDR1 and CDR2 are MNHEY and SVGAGI. Germline trimming cut 8 bases from V and 5 bases from J; bases unmatched to any gene: 11. The CDR3 loop reads CASWNSAGYTGELFF. CDR3 sequence (DNA): TGTGCCAGCTGGAACTCAGCGGGATATACCGGGGAGCTGTTTTTT.

The chain uses TRBV23-1 and TRBJ2-5; a possible D gene is TRBD2 (6 bases). TRBV23-1 is classed as an ORF, of uncertain function. The CDR3 is made up of 15 amino acids. Trimming took 3 bases from V and 5 from J, leaving 16 bases between them. The CDR3 loop is CASSHSGEAWETQYF. The CDR3 bases are TGCGCCAGCAGTCACTCGGGGGAAGCGTGGGAGACCCAGTACTTC.

There are a few counts of this clone. This rearrangement joins TRBV7-2 to TRBJ2-2; the match to TRBD2 covers 13 bases. The CDR3 totals 17 residues. With 2 bases clipped from V and 8 bases from J, the junction kept 8 bases outside the gene matches. CDR1 SGHTA and CDR2 FQGNSA come from the germline V gene. The CDR3 DNA reads as TGTGCCAGCAGCTTAACTAGCGGGAGGGTCCTCGATGGGGAGCTGTTTTTT. This codes for CASSLTSGRVLDGELFF.

V usage is TRBV6-6 and J usage is TRBJ1-2; no definite D call. Per germline, CDR1 MNHNY and CDR2 SVGAGI (reference sequence). Trimming removed 2 bases from V and 3 bases from J, with 4 bases in between. The CDR3 consists of 12 residues. The CDR3 coding sequence is TGTGCCAGCAGTTACCCGGACTATGGCTACACCTTC. Its translation is CASSYPDYGYTF.

The sample holds a few counts of this clone. CDR3 bases: TGTGCCATCAGTGGACAGGGCAATCAGCCCCAGCATTTT. Its translation is CAISGQGNQPQHF. V is TRBV10-3 and J is TRBJ1-5, with a weak D call TRBD1 (6 bases). Germline assignment: CDR1 ENHRY and CDR2 SYGVKD. Trimming removed 4 bases from V and 2 bases from J, with 6 bases in between. The CDR3 runs to 13 residues.

The chain links TRBV18 to TRBJ1-1, with 7 bases that match TRBD1. V gave up 3 bases and J gave up 10 bases; unmatched junction bases: 8. The V gene's germline CDR1 is KGHSH and CDR2 LQKENI. This CDR3 region has 13 residues. The CDR3 bases are TGTGCCAGCTCACCGGAGTCACAGGGGACAGCTTTCTTT. The encoded protein is CASSPESQGTAFF.

This chain uses TRBV19 with TRBJ2-2, with a possible D match to TRBD2 (5 bases). Trimming took off 3 bases at V and 0 bases at J, with 11 bases between the two ends. This CDR3 contains 16 residues. Germline CDR1 is LNHDA and CDR2 is SQIVND (reference sequence). As DNA, the CDR3 is TGTGCCAGTAGTATCAGGAGCGGTCCGAACACCGGGGAGCTGTTTTTT. Translating it yields CASSIRSGPNTGELFF.

Here the CDR3 DNA reads TGTGCCATCGCAACTATCGACAGGGGGCAAGCTTTCTTT. This codes for CAIATIDRGQAFF. V gene TRBV28 combines with J gene TRBJ1-1; 10 bases fit TRBD1. The germline gives CDR1 MDHEN, CDR2 SYDVKM. The CDR3 has 13 residues. The V segment lost 10 bases and the J segment 9 bases; nucleotides outside the gene matches: 11.

This clone was observed many times. One end of the junction is discordant with germline, which a read error may explain. The V gene is TRBV5-1, the J gene TRBJ2-7; no definite D call. Germline-derived CDR1 and CDR2 are SGHRS and YFSETQ. CDR3 length: 14 amino acids. The chain's CDR3 is CASSLMGSSNEQYF. As DNA, the CDR3 is TGCGCCAGCAGCTTGATGGGCTCCTCCAACGAGCAGTACTTC.

V usage is TRBV28 and J usage is TRBJ2-1; 7 nucleotides match TRBD1. Looked up from germline, CDR1 is MDHEN and CDR2 is SYDVKM. This CDR3 has 15 residues. J gave up 7 bases and V 5 bases, and 11 bases lay outside the gene matches. This CDR3 reads CASSPIGTAWNEQFF. In nucleotides, the CDR3 is TGTGCCAGCAGTCCAATCGGGACAGCATGGAATGAGCAGTTCTTC.

This CDR3 reads CASSSMTSGNTGELFF. The CDR3 DNA reads TGTGCCAGCAGCTCCATGACTAGCGGGAACACCGGGGAGCTGTTTTTT. This chain joins TRBV13 and TRBJ2-2; 9 nucleotides agree with TRBD2. The length of the CDR3 is 16 residues. V trimming: 4 bases; J trimming: 1 base; junction bases outside the gene matches: 4. The germline V gene encodes CDR1 PRHDT and CDR2 FYEKMQ (reference sequence).

The chain employs TRBV27 and TRBJ2-7; 9 bases are a match to TRBD1. The CDR3 runs to 14 residues. The V segment lost 8 bases and the J segment 4 bases; nucleotides outside the gene matches: 9. Germline assignment: CDR1 MNHEY and CDR2 SMNVEV (reference sequence). The chain's CDR3 is CASWWTGDRYEQYF. Written as DNA, the CDR3 is TGTGCCAGCTGGTGGACAGGGGATAGGTACGAGCAGTACTTC.